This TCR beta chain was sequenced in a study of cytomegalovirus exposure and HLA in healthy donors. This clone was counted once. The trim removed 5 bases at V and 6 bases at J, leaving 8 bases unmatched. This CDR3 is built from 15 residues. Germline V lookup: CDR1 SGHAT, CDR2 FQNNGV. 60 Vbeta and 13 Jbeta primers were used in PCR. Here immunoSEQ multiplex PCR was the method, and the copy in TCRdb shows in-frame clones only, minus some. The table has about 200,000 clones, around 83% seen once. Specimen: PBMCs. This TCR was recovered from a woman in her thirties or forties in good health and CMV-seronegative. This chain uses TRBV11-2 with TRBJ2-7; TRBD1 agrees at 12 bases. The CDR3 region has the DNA TGTGCCAGCAGCCCCCAGGGACAGGGGGCAGGCGAGCAGTACTTC. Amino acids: CASSPQGQGAGEQYF.